This TCR beta chain was obtained from a study of blood T cell repertoires in COVID-19. Authors' analysis steps: Amplifying reference gene primers gave estimates of nucleated cell counts. Assay: immunoSEQ multiplex PCR; the TCRdb copy retains only in-frame clones and omits some. That table supplies the V and J calls and clone size; D and trimming were determined from the DNA. Altogether fewer than 400,000 clones are present, about 92% being singletons, with the ten largest covering approximately 18%. Germline CDR1 and CDR2: SNHLY and FYNNEI. V trimming: 6 bases; J trimming: 8 bases; junction bases outside the gene matches: 9. This CDR3 is 15 amino acids long.

Material: PBMCs or T cells enriched from blood (not recorded which). This sequence originates from a woman aged 25 to 39 who had recovered from COVID-19. The V call is TRBV2, the J call TRBJ1-4, with TRBD1 matching over 10 bases. CDR3 coding DNA: TGTGCCAGCAGCGGCACCGGGACAGGGGTAGAAAAACTGTTTTTT. Translation gives CASSGTGTGVEKLFF.